One TCR beta chain is described in this entry. What it recognizes is unknown. Sequencing used immunoSEQ multiplex PCR; TCRdb keeps in-frame clones, though not all of them. The sample holds 150,000 to 200,000 clones, 90% to 95% seen once. The data are from a study of T cell responses to AZD1222 COVID-19 vaccine. The study, taken as a whole, reports: Without day 14 samples, only post-peak T cell repertoires were studied. Clonal diversity may have been underestimated, and the donors were mostly white British, with more females than males.

Germline values: CDR1 SNHLY, CDR2 FYNNEI. This CDR3 region has 20 residues. With 2 bases clipped from V and 0 bases from J, the junction kept 13 bases outside the gene matches. The sample was peripheral blood, taken 28 days after the second AZD1222 dose. J is TRBJ2-1 and V is TRBV2; the match to TRBD1 covers 10 bases. The clonotype comes from an adult who received the AZD1222 COVID-19 vaccine. The CDR3 protein is CASSETPGQGTSSSYNEQFF. The CDR3 nucleotides are TGTGCCAGCAGTGAAACTCCGGGACAGGGGACCTCGAGCTCCTACAATGAGCAGTTCTTC.